A single sample is the source of the 2 T cell receptor beta chains below, sequenced in a study of blood T cell repertoires in COVID-19. Sequencing was performed with immunoSEQ multiplex PCR; in TCRdb, only in-frame clones are kept and a portion is missing. Of 100,000 to 150,000 clones listed, approximately 89% are singletons. Sequencing was done on a sample of peripheral blood. The receptor source for this set is a woman in her 70s with COVID-19, enrolled during active disease.

V gene TRBV19 combines with J gene TRBJ1-2; TRBD1 matches 8 bases. Germline CDR1 LNHDA, CDR2 SQIVND (reference sequence). The CDR3 consists of 15 residues. V trimming: 6 bases; J trimming: 5 bases; junction bases outside the gene matches: 11. The CDR3 spells CASRKDRGPRYGYTF. The DNA for the CDR3 is TGTGCCAGTAGAAAAGACAGGGGCCCTCGGTATGGCTACACCTTC.

The rearrangement joins TRBV9 to TRBJ2-2; 9 positions agree with TRBD1. Looked up from germline, CDR1 is SGDLS and CDR2 is YYNGEE. V lost 2 bases to trimming and J lost 4 bases; unmatched junction nucleotides: 12. CDR3 length: 18 residues. The CDR3 spells CASSVRPMGQGGTGELFF. Here the CDR3 DNA reads TGTGCCAGCAGCGTCCGACCGATGGGACAGGGCGGCACCGGGGAGCTGTTTTTT.